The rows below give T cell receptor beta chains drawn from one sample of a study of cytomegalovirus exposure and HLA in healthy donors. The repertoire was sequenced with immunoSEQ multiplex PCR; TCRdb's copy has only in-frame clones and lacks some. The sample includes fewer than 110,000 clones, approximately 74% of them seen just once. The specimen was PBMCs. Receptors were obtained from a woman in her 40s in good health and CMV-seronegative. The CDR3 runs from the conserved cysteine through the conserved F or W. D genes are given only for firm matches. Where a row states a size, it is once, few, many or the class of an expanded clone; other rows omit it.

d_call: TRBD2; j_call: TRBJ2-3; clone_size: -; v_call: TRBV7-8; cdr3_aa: CASSLAASGGYTQYF; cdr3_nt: TGTGCCAGCAGCTTAGCGGCTAGCGGGGGTTATACGCAGTATTTT
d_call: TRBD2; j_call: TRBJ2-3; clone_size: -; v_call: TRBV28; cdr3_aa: CASSPGLAEKRSHLSRDTQYF; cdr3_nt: TGTGCCAGCAGTCCGGGACTAGCGGAGAAACGGAGCCACCTCAGCAGAGATACGCAGTATTTT
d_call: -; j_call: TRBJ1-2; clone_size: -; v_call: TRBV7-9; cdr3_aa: CASSLVAGQSGYTF; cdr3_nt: TGTGCCAGCAGCTTAGTTGCAGGACAGTCTGGCTACACCTTC
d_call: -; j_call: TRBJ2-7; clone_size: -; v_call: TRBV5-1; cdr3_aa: CASSSAGTRSYEQYF; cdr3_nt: TGCGCCAGCAGCTCGGCCGGGACTCGCTCCTACGAGCAGTACTTC
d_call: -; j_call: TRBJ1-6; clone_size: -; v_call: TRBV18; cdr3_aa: CASSPPEGRNNSPLHF; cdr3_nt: TGTGCCAGCTCACCCCCGGAGGGGAGGAATAATTCACCCCTCCACTTT
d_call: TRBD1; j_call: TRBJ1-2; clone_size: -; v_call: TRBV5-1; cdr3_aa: CASSLSQGADGYTF; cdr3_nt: TGCGCCAGCAGCTTGTCTCAGGGGGCAGATGGCTACACCTTC
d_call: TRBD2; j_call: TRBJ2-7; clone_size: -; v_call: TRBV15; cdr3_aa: CATSSSRGEGNEQYF; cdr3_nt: TGTGCCACCAGCAGCTCCCGGGGGGAGGGGAACGAGCAGTACTTC
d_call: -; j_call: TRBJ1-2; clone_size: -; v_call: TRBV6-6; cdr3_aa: CASSYSAEGLSGYTF; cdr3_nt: TGTGCCAGCAGTTACTCGGCGGAGGGATTGAGCGGCTACACCTTC
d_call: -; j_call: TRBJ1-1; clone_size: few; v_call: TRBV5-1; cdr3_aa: CASSLAGSATEAFF; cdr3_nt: TGCGCCAGCAGCTTGGCCGGTAGTGCCACTGAAGCTTTCTTT
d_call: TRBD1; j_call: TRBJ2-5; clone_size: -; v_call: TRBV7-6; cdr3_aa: CASSSLSGTGYNLGEETQYF; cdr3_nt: TGTGCCAGCAGCTCGCTTTCCGGGACAGGGTACAACCTGGGGGAAGAGACCCAGTACTTC
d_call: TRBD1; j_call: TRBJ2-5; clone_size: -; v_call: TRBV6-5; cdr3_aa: CASSSGQGQETQYF; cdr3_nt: TGTGCCAGCAGTTCGGGACAGGGGCAAGAGACCCAGTACTTC
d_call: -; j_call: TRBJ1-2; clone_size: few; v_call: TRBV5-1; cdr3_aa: CASSLEAGAVYGYTF; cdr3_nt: TGCGCCAGCAGCTTGGAGGCGGGGGCCGTCTATGGCTACACCTTC
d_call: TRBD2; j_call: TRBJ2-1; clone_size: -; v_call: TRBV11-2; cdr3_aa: CASSWMLRGYNEQFF; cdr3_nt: TGTGCCAGCAGCTGGATGTTGCGGGGGTACAATGAGCAGTTCTTC
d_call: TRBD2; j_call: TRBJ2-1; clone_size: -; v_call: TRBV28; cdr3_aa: CASGSGLISERETSYNEQFF; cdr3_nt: TGTGCCAGCGGCTCGGGACTAATTAGTGAGCGGGAGACCTCCTACAATGAGCAGTTCTTC
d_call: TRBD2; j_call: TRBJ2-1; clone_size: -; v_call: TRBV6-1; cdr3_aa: CATSATSGSYNEQFF; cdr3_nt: TGTGCCACCTCAGCGACTAGCGGATCCTACAATGAGCAGTTCTTC
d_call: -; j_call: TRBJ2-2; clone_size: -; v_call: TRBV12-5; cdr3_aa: CASGLEGGTGELFF; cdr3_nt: TGTGCTAGTGGTTTGGAGGGAGGTACCGGGGAGCTGTTTTTT
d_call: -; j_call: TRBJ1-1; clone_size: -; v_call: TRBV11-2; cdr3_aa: CASGHSRGDTEAFF; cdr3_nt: TGTGCCAGCGGCCACTCCCGGGGGGACACTGAAGCTTTCTTT
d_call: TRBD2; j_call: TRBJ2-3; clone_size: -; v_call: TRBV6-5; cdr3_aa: CASSYSTSGYTDTQYF; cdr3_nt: TGTGCCAGCAGTTACTCGACTAGCGGCTACACAGATACGCAGTATTTT
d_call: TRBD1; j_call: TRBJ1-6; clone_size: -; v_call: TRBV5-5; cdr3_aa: CASSFRDSNSPLHF; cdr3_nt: TGTGCCAGCAGCTTCCGGGACAGTAATTCACCCCTCCACTTT
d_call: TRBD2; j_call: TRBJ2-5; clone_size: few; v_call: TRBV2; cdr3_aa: CASPGGRRHQETQYF; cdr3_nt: TGTGCCAGCCCGGGGGGGCGAAGACACCAAGAGACCCAGTACTTC
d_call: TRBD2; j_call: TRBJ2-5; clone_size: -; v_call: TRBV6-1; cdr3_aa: CASSGGLVVWETQYF; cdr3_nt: TGTGCCAGCAGTGGGGGACTAGTTGTTTGGGAGACCCAGTACTTC
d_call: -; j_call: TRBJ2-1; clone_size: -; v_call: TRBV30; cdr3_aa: CAWSVLSSYNEQFF; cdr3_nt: TGTGCCTGGAGTGTTTTGAGCTCCTACAATGAGCAGTTCTTC
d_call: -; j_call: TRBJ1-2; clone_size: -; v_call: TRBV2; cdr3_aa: CASGGADGYTF; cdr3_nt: TGTGCCAGCGGAGGGGCGGATGGCTACACCTTC
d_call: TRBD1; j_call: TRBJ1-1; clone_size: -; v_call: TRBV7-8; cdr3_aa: CASSLRTGGRTSEAFF; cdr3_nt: TGTGCCAGCAGCTTACGGACAGGGGGCCGGACGTCTGAAGCTTTCTTT
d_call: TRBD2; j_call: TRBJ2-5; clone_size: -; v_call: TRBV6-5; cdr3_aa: CASTPGGQETQYF; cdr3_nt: TGTGCCAGCACTCCGGGGGGCCAAGAGACCCAGTACTTC
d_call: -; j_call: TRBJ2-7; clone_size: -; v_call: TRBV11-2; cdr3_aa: CASTRDRMSSYEQYF; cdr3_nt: TGTGCCAGCACCCGAGATCGTATGAGCTCCTACGAGCAGTACTTC
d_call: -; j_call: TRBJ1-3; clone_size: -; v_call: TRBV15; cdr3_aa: CATSRTTGRPGNTIYF; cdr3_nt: TGTGCCACCAGCAGAACAACAGGGCGCCCTGGAAACACCATATATTTT
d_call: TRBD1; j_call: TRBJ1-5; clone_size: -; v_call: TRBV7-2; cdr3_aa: CASSQPGQGNQPQHF; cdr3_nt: TGTGCCAGCAGCCAACCGGGACAGGGGAATCAGCCCCAGCATTTT
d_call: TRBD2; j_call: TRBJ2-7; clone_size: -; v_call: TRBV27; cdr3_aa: CASSWTSGRARSYEQYF; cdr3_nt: TGTGCCAGCAGTTGGACTAGCGGGAGAGCCCGCTCCTACGAGCAGTACTTC
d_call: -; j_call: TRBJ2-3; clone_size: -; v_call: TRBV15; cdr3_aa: CATSEGLGADTQYF; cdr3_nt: TGTGCCACCAGCGAGGGCCTTGGGGCAGATACGCAGTATTTT
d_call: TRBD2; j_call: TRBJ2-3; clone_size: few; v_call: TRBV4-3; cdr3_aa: CASSHRGGPNTDTQYF; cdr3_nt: TGCGCCAGCAGCCACCGGGGGGGCCCCAACACAGATACGCAGTATTTT
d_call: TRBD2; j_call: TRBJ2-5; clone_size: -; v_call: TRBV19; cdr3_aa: CASSISHRGLAGQETQYF; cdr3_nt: TGTGCCAGTAGTATAAGTCACAGGGGACTAGCGGGACAAGAGACCCAGTACTTC
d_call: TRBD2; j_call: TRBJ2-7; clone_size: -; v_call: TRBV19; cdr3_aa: CASTGRAGTYEQYF; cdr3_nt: TGTGCCAGTACGGGGAGGGCAGGGACCTACGAGCAGTACTTC
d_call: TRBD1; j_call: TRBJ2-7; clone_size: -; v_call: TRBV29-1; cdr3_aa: CSVGTANYEQYF; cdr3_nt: TGCAGCGTGGGGACAGCCAACTACGAGCAGTACTTC
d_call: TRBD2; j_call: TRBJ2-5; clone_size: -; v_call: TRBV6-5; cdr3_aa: CASSYSGGLQETQYF; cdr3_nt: TGTGCCAGCAGTTACAGCGGGGGCCTACAAGAGACCCAGTACTTC
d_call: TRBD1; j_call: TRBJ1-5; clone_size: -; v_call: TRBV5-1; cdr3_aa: CASSRDGTGNQPQHF; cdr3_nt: TGCGCCAGCAGCCGGGATGGGACAGGCAATCAGCCCCAGCATTTT
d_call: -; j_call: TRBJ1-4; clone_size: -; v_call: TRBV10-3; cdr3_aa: CAISEIGLTATNEKLFF; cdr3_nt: TGTGCCATCAGTGAGATAGGACTTACTGCAACTAATGAAAAACTGTTTTTT
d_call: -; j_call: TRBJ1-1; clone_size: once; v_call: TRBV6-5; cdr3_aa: CASSYSTGYTNTEAFF; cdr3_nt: TGTGCCAGCAGTTACTCGACAGGTTATACGAACACTGAAGCTTTCTTT